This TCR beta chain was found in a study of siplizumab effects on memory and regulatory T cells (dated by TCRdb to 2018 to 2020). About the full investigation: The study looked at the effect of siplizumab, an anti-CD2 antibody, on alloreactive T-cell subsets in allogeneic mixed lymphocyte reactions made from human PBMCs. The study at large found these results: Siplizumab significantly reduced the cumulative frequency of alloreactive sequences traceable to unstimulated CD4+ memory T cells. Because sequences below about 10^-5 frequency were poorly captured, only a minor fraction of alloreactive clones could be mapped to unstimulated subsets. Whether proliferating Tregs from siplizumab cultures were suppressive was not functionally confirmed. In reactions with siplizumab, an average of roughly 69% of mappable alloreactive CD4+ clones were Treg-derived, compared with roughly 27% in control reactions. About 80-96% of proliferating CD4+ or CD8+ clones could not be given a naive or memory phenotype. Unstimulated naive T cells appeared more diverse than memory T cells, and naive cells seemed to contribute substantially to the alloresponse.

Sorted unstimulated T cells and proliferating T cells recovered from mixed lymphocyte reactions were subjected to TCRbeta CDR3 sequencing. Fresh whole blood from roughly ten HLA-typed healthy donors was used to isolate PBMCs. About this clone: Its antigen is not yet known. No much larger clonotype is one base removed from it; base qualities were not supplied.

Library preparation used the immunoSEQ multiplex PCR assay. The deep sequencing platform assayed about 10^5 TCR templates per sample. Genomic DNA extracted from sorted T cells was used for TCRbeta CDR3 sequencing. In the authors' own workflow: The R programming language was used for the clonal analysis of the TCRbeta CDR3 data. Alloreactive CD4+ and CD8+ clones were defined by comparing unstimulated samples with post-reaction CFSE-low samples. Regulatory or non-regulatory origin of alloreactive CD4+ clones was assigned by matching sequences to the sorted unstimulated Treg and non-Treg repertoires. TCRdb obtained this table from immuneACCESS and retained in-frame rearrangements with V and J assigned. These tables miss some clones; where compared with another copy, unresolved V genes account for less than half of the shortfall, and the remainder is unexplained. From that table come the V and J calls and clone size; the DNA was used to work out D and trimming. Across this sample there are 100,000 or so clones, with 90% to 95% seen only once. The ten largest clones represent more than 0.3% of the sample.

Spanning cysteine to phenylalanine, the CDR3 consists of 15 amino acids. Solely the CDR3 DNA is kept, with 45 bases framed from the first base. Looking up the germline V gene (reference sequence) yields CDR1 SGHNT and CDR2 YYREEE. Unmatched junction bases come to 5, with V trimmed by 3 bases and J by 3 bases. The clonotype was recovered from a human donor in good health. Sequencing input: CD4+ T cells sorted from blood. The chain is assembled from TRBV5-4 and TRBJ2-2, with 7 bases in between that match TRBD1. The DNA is TGTGCCAGCAGCTCCCGACAGGGATACACCGGGGAGCTGTTTTTT. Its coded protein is CASSSRQGYTGELFF.